The rows below give T cell receptor beta chains drawn from one sample of a study of cytomegalovirus exposure and HLA in healthy donors. Data came from immunoSEQ multiplex PCR; TCRdb stores just in-frame clones and leaves some out. The sample comprises 120,000 or so clones, 60% to 85% of which are singletons, and 1% to 1.5% rests with the top ten. The sample consisted of PBMCs. The source is a woman aged 25 to 39 in good health and CMV-seronegative. CDR3s include the opening cysteine and the closing phenylalanine or tryptophan. The D gene is left open where the match is weak. Clone size is given for some rows only: seen once, a few or many times, or a class if the clone is expanded.

clone_size,d_call,j_call,v_call,cdr3_aa,cdr3_nt
.,TRBD2,TRBJ2-2,TRBV5-4,CASSSSGTVTGELFF,TGTGCCAGCAGCTCAAGCGGGACGGTGACCGGGGAGCTGTTTTTT
.,TRBD1,TRBJ2-7,TRBV28,CASSLAGGATYEQYF,TGTGCCAGCAGTTTAGCAGGGGGCGCCACCTACGAGCAGTACTTC
few,.,TRBJ2-2,TRBV7-9,CASTQNRNTGELFF,TGTGCCAGCACACAGAACAGGAACACCGGGGAGCTGTTTTTT
.,TRBD1,TRBJ2-7,TRBV19,CASRQRGQGHYEQYF,TGTGCCAGTAGACAGCGGGGACAGGGACACTACGAGCAGTACTTC
.,TRBD2,TRBJ2-1,TRBV28,CASSPLASGKNEQFF,TGTGCCAGCAGTCCCCTAGCTAGCGGGAAGAATGAGCAGTTCTTC
few,.,TRBJ1-1,TRBV4-3,CASSPSGLNTEAFF,TGCGCCAGCAGCCCCTCAGGGTTGAACACTGAAGCTTTCTTT
.,.,TRBJ1-6,TRBV19,CASSSMRSPLHF,TGTGCCAGTAGTAGTATGCGCTCACCCCTCCACTTT
.,.,TRBJ2-7,TRBV9,CASSQGPSASEQYF,TGTGCCAGCAGCCAAGGACCTAGCGCCTCCGAGCAGTACTTC
once,.,TRBJ1-6,TRBV7-9,CASSLGRDSPLHF,TGTGCCAGCAGCTTAGGCAGGGATTCACCCCTCCACTTT
.,.,TRBJ2-1,TRBV6-5,CASSIGQNNEQFF,TGTGCCAGCAGCATCGGACAGAACAATGAGCAGTTCTTC
.,TRBD2,TRBJ2-5,TRBV9,CASSDRTSGGETQYF,TGTGCCAGCAGCGACCGGACTAGCGGGGGAGAGACCCAGTACTTC
.,TRBD1,TRBJ2-3,TRBV5-1,CASSPGDREKADTQYF,TGCGCCAGCAGCCCCGGGGACAGGGAGAAAGCAGATACGCAGTATTTT
.,TRBD1,TRBJ2-7,TRBV6-5,CASSLGTGVSYEQYF,TGTGCCAGCAGTCTTGGGACAGGGGTATCCTACGAGCAGTACTTC
.,.,TRBJ1-2,TRBV29-1,CSVEYQASYGYTF,TGCAGCGTTGAGTATCAGGCTTCTTATGGCTACACCTTC
.,.,TRBJ1-1,TRBV28,CASIGGAVTEAFF,TGTGCCAGCATAGGGGGGGCAGTCACTGAAGCTTTCTTT
.,TRBD2,TRBJ2-5,TRBV5-1,CASSTSGGQQETQYF,TGCGCCAGCAGCACCAGCGGGGGCCAACAAGAGACCCAGTACTTC
.,.,TRBJ1-3,TRBV7-2,CASSLAGYGNTIYF,TGTGCCAGCAGCTTAGCCGGGTATGGAAACACCATATATTTT
.,TRBD1,TRBJ2-7,TRBV6-5,CASSYSWDRSSYEQYF,TGTGCCAGCAGTTACTCGTGGGACAGGAGCTCCTACGAGCAGTACTTC
.,.,TRBJ1-1,TRBV4-1,CASSQEALISEAFF,TGCGCCAGCAGCCAAGAAGCGTTAATATCTGAAGCTTTCTTT
.,.,TRBJ1-1,TRBV18,CASSPRSLTEAFF,TGTGCCAGCTCACCACGCAGTCTGACTGAAGCTTTCTTT
.,TRBD1,TRBJ1-6,TRBV2,CASRSQGQVKNSPLHF,TGTGCCAGCAGGTCACAGGGGCAGGTTAAGAATTCACCCCTCCACTTT
few,TRBD2,TRBJ2-1,TRBV11-1,CASSPRLAGVLGEQFF,TGTGCCAGCAGCCCCAGACTAGCGGGAGTATTGGGTGAGCAGTTCTTC